This paragraph covers one T cell receptor (beta chain) sequence. Its antigen is currently unknown. These data are taken from a study of cytomegalovirus exposure and HLA in healthy donors. Broader study findings: CMV serostatus stood as the only immune exposure information on hand.

CDR3 length: 14 amino acids. The V gene's germline CDR1 is SGHKS and CDR2 YYEKEE (reference sequence). V lost 4 bases and J lost 5; bases outside the gene matches: 3. The PCR had 60 Vbeta and 13 Jbeta primers. Sequencing used immunoSEQ multiplex PCR; TCRdb keeps in-frame clones, though not all of them. The sample shows under 200,000 clones, over 75% of them seen only once. V gene TRBV5-5 combines with J gene TRBJ1-5; 10 bases match TRBD1. This sequence was found in a female donor in good health and CMV-seronegative. The specimen sequenced was PBMCs. The CDR3 sequence: CASSPGQGDQPQHF. CDR3 coding DNA: TGTGCCAGCAGCCCCGGACAGGGGGATCAGCCCCAGCATTTT.